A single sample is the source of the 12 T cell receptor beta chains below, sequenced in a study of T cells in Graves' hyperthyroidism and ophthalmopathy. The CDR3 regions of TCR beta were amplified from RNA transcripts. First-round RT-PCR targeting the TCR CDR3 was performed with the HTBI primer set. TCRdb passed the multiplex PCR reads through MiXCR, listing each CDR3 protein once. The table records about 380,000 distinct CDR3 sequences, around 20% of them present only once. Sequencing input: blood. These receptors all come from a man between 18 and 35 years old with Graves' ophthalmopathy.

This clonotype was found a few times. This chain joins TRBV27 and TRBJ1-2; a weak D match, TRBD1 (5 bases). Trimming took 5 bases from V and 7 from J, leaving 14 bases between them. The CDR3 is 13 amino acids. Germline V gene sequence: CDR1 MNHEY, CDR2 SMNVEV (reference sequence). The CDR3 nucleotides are TGTGCCAGCAGTCTAAACGGGGGGTTTGGCTACACCTTC. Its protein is CASSLNGGFGYTF.

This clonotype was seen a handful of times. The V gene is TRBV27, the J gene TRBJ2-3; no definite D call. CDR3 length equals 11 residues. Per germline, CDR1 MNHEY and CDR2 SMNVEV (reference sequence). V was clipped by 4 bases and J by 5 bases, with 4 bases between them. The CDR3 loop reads CASSYIDTQYF. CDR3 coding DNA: TGTGCCAGCAGTTACATAGATACGCAGTATTTT.

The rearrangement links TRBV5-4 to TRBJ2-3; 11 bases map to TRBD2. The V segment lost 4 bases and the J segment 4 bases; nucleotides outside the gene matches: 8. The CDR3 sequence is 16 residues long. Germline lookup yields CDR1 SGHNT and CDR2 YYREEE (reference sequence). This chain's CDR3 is CASSVLLAGASDTQYF. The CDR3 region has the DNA TGTGCCAGCAGCGTATTACTAGCGGGGGCCTCAGATACGCAGTATTTT.

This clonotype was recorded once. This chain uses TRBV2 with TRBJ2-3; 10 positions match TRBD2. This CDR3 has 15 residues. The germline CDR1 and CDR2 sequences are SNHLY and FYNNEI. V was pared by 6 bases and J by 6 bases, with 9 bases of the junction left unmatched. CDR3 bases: TGTGCCAGCAGGGACACTAGCGGGGAATCGGATACGCAGTATTTT. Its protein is CASRDTSGESDTQYF. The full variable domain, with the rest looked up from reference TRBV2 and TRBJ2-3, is EPEVTQTPSHQVTQMGQEVILRCVPISNHLYFYWYRQILGQKVEFLVSFYNNEISEKSEIFDDQFSVERPDGSNFTLKIRSTKLEDSAMYFCASRDTSGESDTQYFGPGTRLTVL.

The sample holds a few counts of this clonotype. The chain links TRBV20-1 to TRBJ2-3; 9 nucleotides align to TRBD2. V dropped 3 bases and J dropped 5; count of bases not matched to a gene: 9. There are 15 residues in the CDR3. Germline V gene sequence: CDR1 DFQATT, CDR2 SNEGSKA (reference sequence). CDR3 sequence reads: CSARNSRGGQDTQYF. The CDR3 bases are TGCAGTGCTAGGAACTCGCGGGGGGGCCAAGATACGCAGTATTTT.

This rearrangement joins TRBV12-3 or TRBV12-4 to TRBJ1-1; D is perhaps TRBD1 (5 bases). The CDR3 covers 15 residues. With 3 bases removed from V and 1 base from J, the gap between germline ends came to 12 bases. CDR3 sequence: CASSFPPQGNTEAFF. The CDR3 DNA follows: TGTGCCAGCAGTTTCCCCCCCCAGGGGAACACTGAAGCTTTCTTT.

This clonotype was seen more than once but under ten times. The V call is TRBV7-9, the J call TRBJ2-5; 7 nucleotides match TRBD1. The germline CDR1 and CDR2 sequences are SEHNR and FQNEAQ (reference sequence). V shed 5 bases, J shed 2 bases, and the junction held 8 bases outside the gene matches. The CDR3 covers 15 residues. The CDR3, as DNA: TGTGCCAGCAGCCGGCAGACAGGGCCACAAGAGACCCAGTACTTC. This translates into CASSRQTGPQETQYF.

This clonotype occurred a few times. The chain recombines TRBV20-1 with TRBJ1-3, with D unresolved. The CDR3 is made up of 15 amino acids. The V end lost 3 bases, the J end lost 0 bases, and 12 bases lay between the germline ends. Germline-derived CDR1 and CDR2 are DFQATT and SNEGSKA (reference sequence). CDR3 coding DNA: TGCAGTGCTAGGCACGTGACCCTCTCTGGAAACACCATATATTTT. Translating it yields CSARHVTLSGNTIYF.

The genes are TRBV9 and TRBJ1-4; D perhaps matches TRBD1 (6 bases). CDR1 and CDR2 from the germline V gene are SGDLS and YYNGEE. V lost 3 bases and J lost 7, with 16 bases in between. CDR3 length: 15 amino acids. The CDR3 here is CASSATTGSSEKLFF. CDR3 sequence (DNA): TGTGCCAGCAGCGCTACTACAGGGAGCTCTGAAAAACTGTTTTTT.

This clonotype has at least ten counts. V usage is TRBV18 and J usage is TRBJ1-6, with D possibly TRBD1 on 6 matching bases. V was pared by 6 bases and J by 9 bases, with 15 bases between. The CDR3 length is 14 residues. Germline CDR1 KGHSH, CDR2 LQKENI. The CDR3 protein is CASSLGQDSSPLHF. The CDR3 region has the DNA TGTGCCAGCTCTCTCGGGCAGGACAGTTCACCCCTCCACTTT.

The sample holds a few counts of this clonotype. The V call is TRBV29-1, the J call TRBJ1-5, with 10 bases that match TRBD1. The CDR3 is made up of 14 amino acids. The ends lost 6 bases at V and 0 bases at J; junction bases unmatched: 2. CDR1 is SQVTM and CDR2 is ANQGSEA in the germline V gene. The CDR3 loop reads CSVWTGGSNQPQHF. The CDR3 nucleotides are TGCAGCGTCTGGACAGGGGGTAGCAATCAGCCCCAGCATTTT.

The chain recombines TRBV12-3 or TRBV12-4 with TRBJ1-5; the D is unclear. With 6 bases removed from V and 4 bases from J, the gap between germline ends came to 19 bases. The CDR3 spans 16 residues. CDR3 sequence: CASSPTRRADNQPQHF. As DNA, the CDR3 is TGTGCCAGCAGCCCTACGCGGAGGGCAGATAATCAGCCCCAGCATTTT.